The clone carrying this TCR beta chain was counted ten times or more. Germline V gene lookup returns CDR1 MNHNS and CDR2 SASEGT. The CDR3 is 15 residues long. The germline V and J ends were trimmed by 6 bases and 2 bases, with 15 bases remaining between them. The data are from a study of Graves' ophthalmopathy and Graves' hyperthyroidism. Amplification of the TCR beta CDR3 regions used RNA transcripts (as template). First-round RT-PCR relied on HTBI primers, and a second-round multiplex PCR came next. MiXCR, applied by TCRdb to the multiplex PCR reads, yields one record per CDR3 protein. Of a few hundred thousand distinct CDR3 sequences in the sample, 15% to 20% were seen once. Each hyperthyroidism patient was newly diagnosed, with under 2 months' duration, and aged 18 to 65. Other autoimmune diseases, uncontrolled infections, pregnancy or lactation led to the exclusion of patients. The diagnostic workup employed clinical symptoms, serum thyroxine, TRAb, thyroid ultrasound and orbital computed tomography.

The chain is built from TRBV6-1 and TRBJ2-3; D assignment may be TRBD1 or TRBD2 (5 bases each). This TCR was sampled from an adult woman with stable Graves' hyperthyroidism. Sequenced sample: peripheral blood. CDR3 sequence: CASSPGIDYTDTQYF. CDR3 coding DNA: TGTGCCAGCAGCCCAGGGATCGACTACACAGATACGCAGTATTTT.